The rows below give T cell receptor beta chains drawn from one sample of a study. TCRdb used MiXCR to reprocess the 5' RACE reads, holding one entry per CDR3 protein. The data hold 50,000 to 60,000 distinct CDR3 sequences, with around 20% observed a single time. Sequenced material: tumor-infiltrating Tregs sorted from the breast tumor. These receptors all come from a female donor with breast cancer. The CDR3 runs from the conserved cysteine through the conserved F or W. A D gene is named only where the DNA matches it firmly. Expanded clones are given a class, and other clones once, few, many or no size at all.

d_call: NA; v_call: TRBV7-9; clone_size: many; j_call: TRBJ1-2; cdr3_aa: CASSLGAGPNYGYTF; cdr3_nt: TGTGCCAGCAGCTTAGGGGCTGGCCCTAACTATGGCTACACCTTC
d_call: NA; v_call: TRBV20-1; clone_size: NA; j_call: TRBJ1-2; cdr3_aa: CSAPHQGRNYGYTF; cdr3_nt: TGCAGTGCGCCGCACCAGGGACGTAACTATGGCTACACCTTC
d_call: TRBD1; v_call: TRBV7-2; clone_size: few; j_call: TRBJ2-1; cdr3_aa: CANSSRQGRNEQFF; cdr3_nt: TGTGCCAACAGCTCCCGACAGGGGCGGAATGAGCAGTTCTTC
d_call: NA; v_call: TRBV2; clone_size: NA; j_call: TRBJ1-1; cdr3_aa: CASRGSSVITEAFF; cdr3_nt: TGTGCCAGCAGGGGTTCCAGCGTGATCACTGAAGCTTTCTTT
d_call: NA; v_call: TRBV2; clone_size: NA; j_call: TRBJ1-1; cdr3_aa: CASSLLRGGGTEAFF; cdr3_nt: TGTGCCAGCAGCCTACTCCGGGGGGGAGGCACTGAAGCTTTCTTT
d_call: NA; v_call: TRBV20-1; clone_size: medium-sized; j_call: TRBJ2-4; cdr3_aa: CSARGLERKNIQYF; cdr3_nt: TGCAGTGCTAGAGGGCTGGAGCGGAAAAACATTCAGTACTTC
d_call: NA; v_call: TRBV4-1; clone_size: many; j_call: TRBJ1-2; cdr3_aa: CASSQAGTKNGYTF; cdr3_nt: TGCGCCAGCAGCCAGGCCGGGACAAAGAATGGCTACACCTTC
d_call: NA; v_call: TRBV30; clone_size: few; j_call: TRBJ2-1; cdr3_aa: CAWGQYNEQFF; cdr3_nt: TGTGCCTGGGGACAGTACAATGAGCAGTTCTTC
d_call: NA; v_call: TRBV7-9; clone_size: many; j_call: TRBJ2-1; cdr3_aa: CASIPGGSLGYNEQFF; cdr3_nt: TGTGCCAGCATCCCCGGAGGGAGTCTGGGGTACAATGAGCAGTTCTTC
d_call: NA; v_call: TRBV6-5; clone_size: many; j_call: TRBJ1-2; cdr3_aa: CASRRQGLDYGYTF; cdr3_nt: TGTGCCAGCAGACGCCAGGGTTTGGACTATGGCTACACCTTC
d_call: NA; v_call: TRBV7-9; clone_size: few; j_call: TRBJ2-7; cdr3_aa: CASSLDSVRNYEQYF; cdr3_nt: TGTGCCAGCAGCTTAGACTCGGTCCGCAACTACGAGCAGTACTTC
d_call: NA; v_call: TRBV6-5; clone_size: many; j_call: TRBJ2-7; cdr3_aa: CASSYLHEQYF; cdr3_nt: TGTGCCAGCAGTTACCTGCACGAGCAGTACTTC
d_call: NA; v_call: TRBV28; clone_size: NA; j_call: TRBJ2-7; cdr3_aa: CASSLGGGSSYEQYF; cdr3_nt: TGTGCCAGCAGTTTAGGAGGGGGTTCCTCCTACGAGCAGTACTTC
d_call: NA; v_call: TRBV3-1; clone_size: few; j_call: TRBJ1-1; cdr3_aa: CASSQDRRFEAFF; cdr3_nt: TGTGCCAGCAGCCAAGATCGGAGATTTGAAGCTTTCTTT
d_call: NA; v_call: TRBV7-6; clone_size: NA; j_call: TRBJ2-1; cdr3_aa: CARSLTGNEQFF; cdr3_nt: TGTGCCCGCAGCTTAACGGGCAATGAGCAGTTCTTC
d_call: NA; v_call: TRBV6-6; clone_size: many; j_call: TRBJ1-2; cdr3_aa: CASERGPTYGYTF; cdr3_nt: TGTGCCAGCGAAAGGGGACCGACCTATGGCTACACCTTC
d_call: NA; v_call: TRBV9; clone_size: NA; j_call: TRBJ1-4; cdr3_aa: CASSVLGDDEKLFF; cdr3_nt: TGTGCCAGCAGCGTTTTAGGCGACGATGAAAAACTGTTTTTT
d_call: NA; v_call: TRBV5-1; clone_size: few; j_call: TRBJ2-1; cdr3_aa: CASSLVPPSSYNEQFF; cdr3_nt: TGCGCCAGCAGCTTGGTTCCCCCGAGCTCCTACAATGAGCAGTTCTTC
d_call: TRBD2; v_call: TRBV5-1; clone_size: NA; j_call: TRBJ2-1; cdr3_aa: CASSTGTRGSYNEQFF; cdr3_nt: TGCGCCAGCAGCACAGGGACTAGGGGGTCCTACAATGAGCAGTTCTTC
d_call: NA; v_call: TRBV5-1; clone_size: few; j_call: TRBJ2-7; cdr3_aa: CASSPDISYEQYF; cdr3_nt: TGCGCCAGCAGTCCGGACATATCCTACGAGCAGTACTTC
d_call: NA; v_call: TRBV5-1; clone_size: many; j_call: TRBJ2-5; cdr3_aa: CASSSSGYQETQYF; cdr3_nt: TGCGCCAGCAGCTCCTCGGGGTACCAAGAGACCCAGTACTTC
d_call: NA; v_call: TRBV10-2; clone_size: NA; j_call: TRBJ2-5; cdr3_aa: CATTGRGRGQETQYF; cdr3_nt: TGCGCCACCACTGGACGTGGTCGGGGCCAAGAGACCCAGTACTTC
d_call: NA; v_call: TRBV29-1; clone_size: many; j_call: TRBJ2-3; cdr3_aa: CSVGGSLHTDTQYF; cdr3_nt: TGCAGCGTTGGTGGTAGCTTGCACACAGATACGCAGTATTTT
d_call: NA; v_call: TRBV7-3; clone_size: medium-sized; j_call: TRBJ1-6; cdr3_aa: CASSLNSVGNSPLHF; cdr3_nt: TGTGCCAGCAGCTTAAACAGCGTGGGCAATTCACCCCTCCACTTT
d_call: TRBD2; v_call: TRBV27; clone_size: NA; j_call: TRBJ2-1; cdr3_aa: CASRTPSGRNYNEQFF; cdr3_nt: TGTGCCAGCAGAACACCTAGCGGGAGGAACTACAATGAGCAGTTCTTC
d_call: NA; v_call: TRBV7-8; clone_size: NA; j_call: TRBJ1-3; cdr3_aa: CASSLDPRPNTIYF; cdr3_nt: TGTGCCAGCAGCTTAGATCCGCGTCCGAACACCATATATTTT
d_call: NA; v_call: TRBV20-1; clone_size: NA; j_call: TRBJ2-1; cdr3_aa: CNARDYNEQFF; cdr3_nt: TGCAATGCTAGGGACTACAATGAGCAGTTCTTC
d_call: NA; v_call: TRBV7-2; clone_size: NA; j_call: TRBJ1-5; cdr3_aa: CASSLEGTLDQPQHF; cdr3_nt: TGTGCCAGCAGCTTAGAGGGGACTTTAGATCAGCCCCAGCATTTT
d_call: NA; v_call: TRBV9; clone_size: few; j_call: TRBJ1-6; cdr3_aa: CASSFGGGGNSPLHF; cdr3_nt: TGTGCCAGCAGCTTTGGCGGGGGGGGAAATTCACCCCTCCACTTT
d_call: NA; v_call: TRBV12-3/TRBV12-4; clone_size: NA; j_call: TRBJ1-2; cdr3_aa: CASRMQESYGYTF; cdr3_nt: TGTGCCAGCAGAATGCAGGAGTCCTATGGCTACACCTTC
d_call: NA; v_call: TRBV5-1; clone_size: few; j_call: TRBJ2-1; cdr3_aa: CASSLVSGVGDQFF; cdr3_nt: TGCGCCAGCAGCTTGGTATCGGGTGTTGGTGACCAGTTCTTC
d_call: TRBD1; v_call: TRBV5-6; clone_size: NA; j_call: TRBJ2-7; cdr3_aa: CASSSQGASYEQYF; cdr3_nt: TGTGCCAGCAGCTCCCAGGGGGCATCCTACGAGCAGTACTTC
d_call: NA; v_call: TRBV20-1; clone_size: medium-sized; j_call: TRBJ1-1; cdr3_aa: CSVGLREAFF; cdr3_nt: TGCAGTGTGGGACTCCGGGAAGCTTTCTTT
d_call: NA; v_call: TRBV7-2; clone_size: NA; j_call: TRBJ2-7; cdr3_aa: CASSFLGLSYEQYF; cdr3_nt: TGTGCCAGCAGCTTTTTAGGACTTTCCTACGAGCAGTACTTC
d_call: TRBD1; v_call: TRBV18; clone_size: few; j_call: TRBJ2-3; cdr3_aa: CASSPRDRSTDTQYF; cdr3_nt: TGTGCCAGCTCACCACGGGACAGGAGCACAGATACGCAGTATTTT
d_call: TRBD2; v_call: TRBV7-2; clone_size: NA; j_call: TRBJ2-1; cdr3_aa: CASSLAGLNNEQFF; cdr3_nt: TGTGCCAGCAGCTTAGCGGGACTAAACAATGAGCAGTTCTTC
d_call: NA; v_call: TRBV12-3/TRBV12-4; clone_size: NA; j_call: TRBJ2-7; cdr3_aa: CASSRTTRSEQYF; cdr3_nt: TGTGCCAGCAGCCGCACTACTAGATCCGAGCAGTACTTC
d_call: NA; v_call: TRBV7-3; clone_size: NA; j_call: TRBJ1-1; cdr3_aa: CASSRFTRALNTEAFF; cdr3_nt: TGTGCCAGCAGCCGATTTACCCGGGCGCTGAACACTGAAGCTTTCTTT
d_call: TRBD2; v_call: TRBV20-1; clone_size: many; j_call: TRBJ2-3; cdr3_aa: CSANPSTSGRHTDTQYF; cdr3_nt: TGCAGTGCAAACCCAAGCACTAGCGGGAGGCACACAGATACGCAGTATTTT
d_call: NA; v_call: TRBV4-1; clone_size: NA; j_call: TRBJ2-2; cdr3_aa: CASSQVSNTGELFF; cdr3_nt: TGTGCCAGCAGCCAAGTCAGCAACACCGGGGAGCTGTTCTTT